The TCR beta chain described here comes from a study of read filtering for tumor transcriptome and immune sequencing. Study-wide background: Among patients, 17 to 20 were male and some 15 female, aged roughly 47 to 90 (mean about 70).

This library used 300 to 450 ng RNA and molecular barcoded adaptors spanning alpha/delta and beta/gamma chains. MiXCR, run by TCRdb on the reads, gives a single entry per CDR3 protein. The profile covers fewer than 25,000 distinct CDR3 sequences, with about 20% appearing a single time and 40% to 55% taken by the ten largest. Regarding this clonotype: What it binds is not known.

Whole-study findings and limits: IR-seq and RNA-seq agreed better without single-read clonotypes. About 81.9% of IR-seq clonotypes had one read, totaling about 4% of reads; RNA-seq: 74.6% and 44.6%.

This receptor was identified in a donor over 35 with multiple myeloma. Material for sequencing was a population of CD138-negative cells sorted from bone marrow.

CDR3 in DNA: TGTGCCAGCAGCTACGACCGGGACCCTGCTGTGAACATTCAGTACTTC. Translating gives CASSYDRDPAVNIQYF. This chain joins TRBV7-2 and TRBJ2-4; either TRBD1 or TRBD2 may fit D (5 bases each). Germline CDR1 reads SGHTA; CDR2 reads FQGNSA. CDR3 length: 16 amino acids. V was trimmed by 4 bases and J by 7 bases, leaving 20 bases between them.